A selection of T cell receptor beta chains follows, all from one sample in a study of T cell repertoires in cytomegalovirus infection. These receptors' antigens are unknown. MiXCR, applied by TCRdb to the reads, yields one record per CDR3 protein. The sample has 80,000 or so distinct CDR3 sequences; approximately 42% are singletons. The sequencing used CD8+ T cells from cultured PBMCs, collected from culture after CMV antigen stimulation. Every receptor here comes from a human donor in good health (CMV status not recorded). Some clones in this sample may be carry-over from other donors' samples. CDR3s leave out the opening cysteine and the closing phenylalanine or tryptophan. Clone size is stated in some rows and not others, as once, few, many or a class when expanded.

size | V | CDR3
once | TRBV4-1 | ASKAGVGEKLF
. | TRBV4-2 | ASSQDRLAGADTQY
few | TRBV12-3/TRBV12-4 | ASSLQGTEAF
. | TRBV7-6 | ASSTWGQVDTQY
few | TRBV12-5 | ASGGRGSSYNEQF
. | TRBV20-1 | SARDWGVTNEKLF
. | TRBV20-1 | SARDIAGGPNEQF
few | TRBV5-6 | ASSLVGTGELF
. | TRBV12-3/TRBV12-4 | ASQGAGGVNTEAF
. | TRBV6-5 | ASSYLRGNNYEQY
few | TRBV25-1 | ASSELTFQETQY
. | TRBV11-2 | ASSRAPQGGSTEAF
. | TRBV19 | ASSVGQRTTEQY
few | TRBV7-6 | ASSLGPAGEQY
few | TRBV4-3 | ASSQGRTGREAF
. | TRBV12-3/TRBV12-4 | ASSLGLSSEQY
few | TRBV6-2/TRBV6-3 | ASGYPGEGEAF